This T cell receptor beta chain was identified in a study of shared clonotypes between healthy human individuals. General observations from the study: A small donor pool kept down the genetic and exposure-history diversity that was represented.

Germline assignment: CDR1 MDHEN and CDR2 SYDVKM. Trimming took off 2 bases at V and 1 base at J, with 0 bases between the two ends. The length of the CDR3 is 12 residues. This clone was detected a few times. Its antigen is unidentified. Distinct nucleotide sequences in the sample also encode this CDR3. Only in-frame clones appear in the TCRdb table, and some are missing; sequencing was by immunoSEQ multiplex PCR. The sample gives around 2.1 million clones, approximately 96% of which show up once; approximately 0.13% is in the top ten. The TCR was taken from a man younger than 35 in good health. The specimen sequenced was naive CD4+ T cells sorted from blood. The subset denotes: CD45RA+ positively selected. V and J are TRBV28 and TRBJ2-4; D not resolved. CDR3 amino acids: CASSLAKNIQYF. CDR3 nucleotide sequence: TGTGCCAGCAGTTTAGCCAAAAACATTCAGTACTTC.